Below are 17 T cell receptor beta chains sequenced from a single sample in a study of cytomegalovirus exposure and HLA in healthy donors. The PCR employed 60 Vbeta primers together with 13 Jbeta primers. Data came from immunoSEQ multiplex PCR; TCRdb stores just in-frame clones and leaves some out. The data contain nearly 80,000 clones, 79% of them singletons. Sequenced material: PBMCs. These receptors came from a middle-aged woman in good health and CMV-seropositive.

The J gene is TRBJ2-7, the V gene TRBV27, with D possibly being TRBD1 (6 bases). This CDR3 region has 15 residues. The V gene's germline CDR1 is MNHEY and CDR2 SMNVEV (reference sequence). Between the trimmed V and J ends, which lost 0 bases and 4 bases, there was a span of 13 bases. The CDR3: CASSLSRQVRYEQYF. The CDR3 DNA is TGTGCCAGCAGTTTATCGCGACAGGTGAGGTACGAGCAGTACTTC.

The chain recombines TRBV15 with TRBJ1-2; a possible D gene is TRBD1 (6 bases). Germline CDR1 LNHNV, CDR2 YYDKDF (reference sequence). V was pared by 3 bases and J by 2 bases, with 7 bases between. The CDR3 runs 13 residues. DNA for the CDR3: TGTGCCACCAGCAGGGACAGAAACTATGGCTACACCTTC. This gives the protein CATSRDRNYGYTF.

This clone has just one count. The chain is built from TRBV28 and TRBJ1-5, with D possibly matching TRBD1 (6 bases). This CDR3 is built from 15 residues. Per germline, CDR1 MDHEN and CDR2 SYDVKM. Trimming shortened V by 3 bases and J by 2 bases, and 11 bases separated the two germline ends. CDR3 residues: CASSLGGGRNQPQHF. CDR3 in DNA: TGTGCCAGCAGTTTGGGGGGGGGCCGCAATCAGCCCCAGCATTTT.

The genes are TRBV29-1 and TRBJ1-5; 7 bases match TRBD1. CDR1 is SQVTM and CDR2 is ANQGSEA in the germline V gene. Trimming cost V 4 bases and J 3 bases; bases outside gene matches: 6. The CDR3 loop spans 14 amino acids. The CDR3 DNA reads TGCAGCGTTGTCGGACAGGCCTACAATCAGCCCCAGCATTTT. Its protein product is CSVVGQAYNQPQHF.

V gene TRBV5-1 combines with J gene TRBJ1-2, with D perhaps TRBD1 (5 bases). This CDR3 has 14 amino acids. Trimming removed 4 bases from V and 4 bases from J, with 14 bases in between. CDR1 and CDR2 from the germline V gene are SGHRS and YFSETQ. The CDR3 region has the DNA TGCGCCAGCAGCCCTGCAGGGTCCTCCTATGGCTACACCTTC. Protein sequence: CASSPAGSSYGYTF.

This clone has only one observation. This chain joins TRBV28 and TRBJ1-4, with a possible D match to TRBD1 (6 bases). This CDR3 has 16 residues. The V gene lost 5 bases and the J gene lost 6 bases, with 19 bases spanning the gap. Germline lookup yields CDR1 MDHEN and CDR2 SYDVKM. As DNA, the CDR3 is TGTGCCAGCAGTCCCCCAACGCCAACAGGGCATGAAAAACTGTTTTTT. Translation gives CASSPPTPTGHEKLFF. Together with reference TRBV28 and TRBJ1-4, the CDR3 gives the full variable domain: DVKVTQSSRYLVKRTGEKVFLECVQDMDHENMFWYRQDPGLGLRLIYFSYDVKMKEKGDIPEGYSVSREKKERFSLILESASTNQTSMYLCASSPPTPTGHEKLFFGSGTQLSVL.

The chain uses TRBV29-1 and TRBJ2-1, with 9 positions matching TRBD1. Per the germline V gene, CDR1 is SQVTM and CDR2 is ANQGSEA. The CDR3 runs to 17 residues. V lost 4 bases, J lost 3 bases, and 13 bases stayed unmatched. CDR3 in DNA: TGCAGCGTTGGGGGGGCCGTTGACAGGGGGAACTACAATGAGCAGTTCTTC. Protein sequence: CSVGGAVDRGNYNEQFF.

The V and J genes are TRBV30 and TRBJ1-5, with D perhaps matching TRBD1 (5 bases). V lost 2 bases and J lost 4, with 9 bases in between. This CDR3 region has 13 residues. Germline V gives CDR1 GTSNPN, CDR2 SVGIG (reference sequence). The CDR3 spells CAWSRQQNQPQHF. Here the CDR3 DNA reads TGTGCCTGGAGTAGACAGCAGAATCAGCCCCAGCATTTT.

The V gene is TRBV19, the J gene TRBJ1-5; D is undetermined. CDR3 length equals 13 residues. V shed 1 base and J shed 5 bases, with 6 bases lying between them. Germline CDR1 LNHDA, CDR2 SQIVND (reference sequence). The CDR3 DNA sequence: TGTGCCAGTAGTATAGGTCGGGATCAGCCCCAGCATTTT. This gives the protein CASSIGRDQPQHF.

The J gene is TRBJ2-4, the V gene TRBV7-2; TRBD1 might be the D (6 bases). Trimming took 5 bases from V and 2 from J, leaving 16 bases between them. The CDR3 has 16 amino acids. Germline CDR1 is SGHTA and CDR2 is FQGNSA. CDR3 DNA: TGTGCCAGCAGCCCGCGTACAACAGGGTCCAAAAACATTCAGTACTTC. Translated: CASSPRTTGSKNIQYF.

This clone has only one observation. The V gene is TRBV6-8, the J gene TRBJ2-1; possibly TRBD2 for D (6 bases). The CDR3 sequence is 20 residues long. The ends were cut back, 4 bases at V and 3 bases at J, with 28 bases in the middle. Germline V gene data show CDR1 as MNHGY and CDR2 as SAAAGT. CDR3 in DNA: TGTGCCAGCAGTTTATATGACCCGATCCAGACATGGGGGGACTACAATGAGCAGTTCTTC. Amino acids: CASSLYDPIQTWGDYNEQFF.

This clone has just a few counts. V and J are TRBV6-1 and TRBJ1-2, with TRBD1 identical over 7 bases. The germline gives CDR1 MNHNS, CDR2 SASEGT. V shed 4 bases, J shed 5 bases, and the junction held 10 bases outside the gene matches. The CDR3 is 15 residues long. CDR3 coding DNA: TGTGCCAGCAGTGTTCAGGGGGAAGGGGGTTATGGCTACACCTTC. Its translation: CASSVQGEGGYGYTF.

A single count supports this clone. This rearrangement joins TRBV9 to TRBJ2-7; 16 positions match TRBD2. The CDR3 totals 17 residues. The germline CDR1 and CDR2 sequences are SGDLS and YYNGEE. J lost 0 bases, V lost 4 bases, and 4 bases had no gene match. The CDR3 region has the DNA TGTGCCAGCAGCTCGGGACTAGCGGGAGGGCTCTCCTACGAGCAGTACTTC. Protein sequence: CASSSGLAGGLSYEQYF.

CDR3 protein: CASSIRVSGTYNEQFF. The CDR3 DNA reads TGTGCCAGTAGTATTCGGGTTAGCGGGACCTACAATGAGCAGTTCTTC. The chain employs TRBV19 and TRBJ2-1, with TRBD2 matching 8 bases. From germline, CDR1 is LNHDA and CDR2 SQIVND (reference sequence). The J segment lost 2 bases and the V segment lost 3 bases, leaving 6 bases of the junction unmatched. The CDR3 length is 16 residues. The full variable domain, in which reference TRBV19 and TRBJ2-1 provide the parts outside the CDR3, is DGGITQSPKYLFRKEGQNVTLSCEQNLNHDAMYWYRQDPGQGLRLIYYSQIVNDFQKGDIAEGYSVSREKKESFPLTVTSAQKNPTAFYLCASSIRVSGTYNEQFFGPGTRLTVL.

This clone qualifies as medium-sized. This chain connects TRBV4-2 to TRBJ2-2; 10 nucleotides align to TRBD2. The CDR3 consists of 15 residues. Germline V lookup: CDR1 LGHNA, CDR2 YNFKEQ. J was trimmed by 3 bases and V by 2 bases; bases with no gene match: 0. The CDR3, as DNA: TGTGCCAGCAGCCAACTAGCGGGAGACACCGGGGAGCTGTTTTTT. Its protein is CASSQLAGDTGELFF.

The V gene is TRBV6-1, the J gene TRBJ2-7; maybe TRBD2 (7 bases). CDR1 and CDR2 (germline): MNHNS, SASEGT. There are 13 residues in the CDR3. The V end lost 2 bases, the J end lost 6 bases, and 11 bases lay between the germline ends. The CDR3 bases are TGTGCCAGCAGTGAAAGGGGGAGGGGCGAGCAGTACTTC. As protein: CASSERGRGEQYF.

The J gene is TRBJ2-2, the V gene TRBV5-1; a weak D match, TRBD2 (5 bases). The V gene's germline CDR1 is SGHRS and CDR2 YFSETQ. The V end was cut by 3 bases, the J end by 1 base, with 16 bases between. There are 17 residues in the CDR3. CDR3 nucleotide sequence: TGCGCCAGCAGCTCGGGCCTTCTAGCCGGGAACACCGGGGAGCTGTTTTTT. This codes for CASSSGLLAGNTGELFF.